This record covers a single T cell receptor beta chain. Its antigen is still unknown. These data belong to a study of cytomegalovirus exposure and HLA in healthy donors. V trimming: 4 bases; J trimming: 0 bases; junction bases outside the gene matches: 7. CDR1 and CDR2 (germline): LGHNA, YNFKEQ. This CDR3 has 18 residues. PCR primers comprised 60 Vbeta and 13 Jbeta primers. Assay used: immunoSEQ multiplex PCR; TCRdb lists only in-frame clones, some missing. The sample includes 95,000 to 120,000 clones, over 70% of them seen just once. Study results and caveats: The later analysis indicated that the majority of CMV-associated TCR beta chains appeared HLA-restricted. According to an earlier analysis, most TCR beta V segments yielded productive rearrangements about 87% or about 30% of the time. In terms of immune exposure information, only CMV serostatus was available. Reported performance of the classifier showed diagnosis of cytomegalovirus status with high specificity and sensitivity.

The chain links TRBV4-2 to TRBJ2-1, with 12 positions matching TRBD2. Material for sequencing was PBMCs. This TCR derives from a woman aged 40 to 49 in good health and CMV-seropositive. CDR3 bases: TGTGCCAGCAGCCCCCTGACTAGCGGGGGACCCTCCTACAATGAGCAGTTCTTC. Protein product: CASSPLTSGGPSYNEQFF.